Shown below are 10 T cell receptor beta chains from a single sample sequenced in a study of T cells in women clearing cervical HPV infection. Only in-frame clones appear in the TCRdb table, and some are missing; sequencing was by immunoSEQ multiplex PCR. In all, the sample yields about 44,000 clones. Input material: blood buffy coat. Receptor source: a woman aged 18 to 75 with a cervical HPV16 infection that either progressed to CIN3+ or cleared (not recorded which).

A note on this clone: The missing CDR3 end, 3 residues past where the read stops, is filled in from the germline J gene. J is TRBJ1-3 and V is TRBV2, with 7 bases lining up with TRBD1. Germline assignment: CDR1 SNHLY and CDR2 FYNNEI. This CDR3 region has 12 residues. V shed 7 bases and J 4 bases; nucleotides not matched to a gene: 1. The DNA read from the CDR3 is TGTGCCAGCAAGGGGGCCGGAAACACC. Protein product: CASKGAGNT. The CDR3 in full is CASKGAGNTIYF. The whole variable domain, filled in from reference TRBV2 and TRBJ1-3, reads EPEVTQTPSHQVTQMGQEVILRCVPISNHLYFYWYRQILGQKVEFLVSFYNNEISEKSEIFDDQFSVERPDGSNFTLKIRSTKLEDSAMYFCASKGAGNTIYFGEGSWLTVV.

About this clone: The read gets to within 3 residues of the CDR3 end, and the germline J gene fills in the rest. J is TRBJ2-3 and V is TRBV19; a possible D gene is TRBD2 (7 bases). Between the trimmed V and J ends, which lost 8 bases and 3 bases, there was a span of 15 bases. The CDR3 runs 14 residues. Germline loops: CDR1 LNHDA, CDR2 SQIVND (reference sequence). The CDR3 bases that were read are TGTGCCAGTGGGGGGGCTAGCGGAACAGATACG. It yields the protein CASGGASGTDT. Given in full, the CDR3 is CASGGASGTDTQYF.

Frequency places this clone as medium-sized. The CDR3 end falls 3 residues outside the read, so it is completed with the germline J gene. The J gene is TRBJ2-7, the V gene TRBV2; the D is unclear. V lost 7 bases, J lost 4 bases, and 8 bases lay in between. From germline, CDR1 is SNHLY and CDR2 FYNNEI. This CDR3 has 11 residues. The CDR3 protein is CASKISYEQYF. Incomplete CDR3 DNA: TGTGCCAGCAAAATCAGTTACGAG.

The CDR3 here is CASSFGGRGSPLHF. CDR3 bases read: TGTGCCAGCAGCTTCGGGGGGCGAGGTTCACCC. This sequence joins TRBV11-1 and TRBJ1-6; weak D call: TRBD1 (6 bases). With the read ending 3 residues before the CDR3 end, the germline J gene is used to fill in that end. Germline CDR1 is SGHAT and CDR2 is FQDESV (reference sequence). The CDR3 runs 14 residues. V shed 3 bases and J shed 9 bases, with 12 bases lying between them.

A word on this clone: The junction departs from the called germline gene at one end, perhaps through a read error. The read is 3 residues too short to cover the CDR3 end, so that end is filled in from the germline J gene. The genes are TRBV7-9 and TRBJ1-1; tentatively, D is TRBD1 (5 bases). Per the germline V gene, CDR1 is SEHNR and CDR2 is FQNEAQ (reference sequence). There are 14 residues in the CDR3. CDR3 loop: CAGSLKGYSTEAFF. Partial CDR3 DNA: TGTGCCGGCAGCTTAAAGGGGTACAGCACTGAA.

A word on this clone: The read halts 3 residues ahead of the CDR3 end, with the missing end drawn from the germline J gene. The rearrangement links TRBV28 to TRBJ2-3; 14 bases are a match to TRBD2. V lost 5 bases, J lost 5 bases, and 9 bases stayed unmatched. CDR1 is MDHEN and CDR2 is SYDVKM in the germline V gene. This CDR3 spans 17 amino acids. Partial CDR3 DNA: TGTGCCAGCAGTCAGAAGGGACTAGCGGGAGATCTAGATACG. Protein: CASSQKGLAGDLDT. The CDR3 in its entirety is CASSQKGLAGDLDTQYF.

The part of the CDR3 DNA that was read is TGTGCCAGCAGCGTAGTGGCAGGGGGCAGGTATGAG. This gives the protein CASSVVAGGRYE. The entire CDR3 reads CASSVVAGGRYEQFF. V is TRBV9 and J is TRBJ2-1, with TRBD1 matching 8 bases. The CDR3 end is not reached by the read, which stops 3 residues before it; the germline J gene fills it in. Germline V gives CDR1 SGDLS, CDR2 YYNGEE. The CDR3 totals 15 residues. V lost 0 bases to trimming and J lost 8 bases; unmatched junction nucleotides: 7.

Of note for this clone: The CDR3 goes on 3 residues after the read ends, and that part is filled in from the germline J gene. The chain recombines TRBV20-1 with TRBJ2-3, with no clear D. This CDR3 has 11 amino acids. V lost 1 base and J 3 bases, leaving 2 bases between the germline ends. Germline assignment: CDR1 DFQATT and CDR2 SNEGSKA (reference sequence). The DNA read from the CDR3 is TGCAGTGCTAGAGCTACAGATACG. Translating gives CSARATDT. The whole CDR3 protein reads CSARATDTQYF.

The DNA read from the CDR3 is TGTGCCATCAGCCCCACACTTTCCGACAGGGTTCTTAGCAATCAGCCC. This encodes CAISPTLSDRVLSNQP. The whole CDR3 region reads CAISPTLSDRVLSNQPQHF. The chain links TRBV10-3 to TRBJ1-5; 7 bases map to TRBD1. The CDR3 extends 3 residues past the end of the read, so its final part is completed from the germline J gene. Trimming removed 6 bases from V and 0 bases from J; junction bases left unmatched: 17. This CDR3 has 19 amino acids. The V gene's germline CDR1 is ENHRY and CDR2 SYGVKD.

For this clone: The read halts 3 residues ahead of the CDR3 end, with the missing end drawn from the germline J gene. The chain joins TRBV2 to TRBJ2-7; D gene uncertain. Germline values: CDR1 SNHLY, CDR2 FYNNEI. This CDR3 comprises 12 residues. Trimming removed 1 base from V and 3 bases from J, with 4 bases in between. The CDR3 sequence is CASSEEGYEQYF. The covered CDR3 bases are TGTGCCAGCAGTGAAGAGGGCTACGAG.